Here is one T cell receptor beta chain with its context. Its antigen is as yet unknown. The data belong to a study of cytomegalovirus exposure and HLA in healthy donors. Study summary: As released early, the data held around 80 million unique TCRs from HLA-typed donors.

PCR involved 60 Vbeta and 13 Jbeta primers. The table came from immunoSEQ multiplex PCR; TCRdb's copy has only in-frame clones and leaves some out. This sample has some 210,000 clones; around 73% occur once, and the top ten carry less than 4.5%. J gave up 1 base and V 0 bases, and 14 bases lay outside the gene matches. CDR1 is MNHEY and CDR2 is SMNVEV in the germline V gene (reference sequence). There are 19 residues in the CDR3. The study's findings and limits: CMV serostatus was the sole immune exposure data available. TCR beta V- and J-gene trimming was later associated with a missense DCLRE1C variant. DRB1 showed the most TCR associations and HLA-C the fewest in a later analysis, as rates varied by HLA locus.

Material for sequencing was PBMCs. The TCR sequence derives from a male donor in good health and CMV-seronegative. V and J are TRBV27 and TRBJ1-1; 7 nucleotides align to TRBD1. The CDR3: CASSLSKGAERGKNTEAFF. The CDR3 DNA follows: TGTGCCAGCAGTTTATCGAAGGGGGCTGAGAGGGGCAAGAACACTGAAGCTTTCTTT.